One and the same sample provided the 15 T cell receptor beta chains below, sequenced in a study of T-cell memory formation after mild COVID-19. From the 5' RACE reads, TCRdb called clonotypes with MiXCR, one entry per CDR3 protein. The table records around 250,000 distinct CDR3 sequences, about a sixth of them present only once. Sequences were obtained from PBMCs or a T cell subset sorted from them (not recorded which). Receptor source: a man aged 18-30 years who had mild COVID-19 (a few samples of this study predate the infection). Cell type and time point are not known.

V gene TRBV10-3 combines with J gene TRBJ1-5, with 7 bases lining up with TRBD1. The germline V gene encodes CDR1 ENHRY and CDR2 SYGVKD. The CDR3 totals 14 residues. Germline trimming cut 10 bases from V and 2 bases from J; bases unmatched to any gene: 8. The CDR3 DNA is TGTGCCACCGACGACAGGGTCGGCAATCAGCCCCAGCATTTT. This encodes CATDDRVGNQPQHF.

The V and J genes are TRBV18 and TRBJ2-7; no definite D call. Trimming cost V 2 bases and J 5 bases, with 4 bases left between them. The CDR3 consists of 11 residues. Looked up from germline, CDR1 is KGHSH and CDR2 is LQKENI. This chain's CDR3 is CASSPVDEQYV. In DNA, the CDR3 is TGTGCCAGCTCACCAGTCGACGAGCAGTACGTC.

This clonotype was counted at least ten times. The V call is TRBV7-8, the J call TRBJ1-5, with 8 bases matching TRBD1. This CDR3 comprises 14 residues. The V gene end was trimmed by 2 bases and the J gene end by 5 bases; junction bases not matched to a gene: 2. Germline values: CDR1 SGHVS, CDR2 FQNEAQ. The CDR3 here is CASSLSTGDQPQHF. CDR3 in DNA: TGTGCCAGCAGCTTATCGACAGGGGATCAGCCCCAGCATTTT.

This clonotype was picked up a small number of times. The V call is TRBV12-3 or TRBV12-4, the J call TRBJ2-3; 7 positions match TRBD1. V lost 3 bases and J lost 2; bases outside the gene matches: 11. CDR3 length equals 17 residues. The CDR3 sequence: CASSFHTRGQITDTQYF. The CDR3 coding sequence is TGTGCCAGCAGTTTCCATACAAGGGGACAGATCACAGATACGCAGTATTTT.

This clonotype was picked up a small number of times. The rearrangement links TRBV7-9 to TRBJ1-1, with TRBD1 as a possible D gene (5 bases). The V gene lost 5 bases and the J gene lost 1 base, with 11 bases spanning the gap. Germline V gives CDR1 SEHNR, CDR2 FQNEAQ (reference sequence). This CDR3 has 14 residues. The CDR3 nucleotides are TGTGCCAGCAGCGAGGGGCGAGCGAACACTGAAGCTTTCTTT. Residues: CASSEGRANTEAFF.

The rearrangement joins TRBV6-5 to TRBJ2-6; D not resolved. Germline values: CDR1 MNHEY, CDR2 SVGAGI. This CDR3 spans 13 amino acids. Trimming took 8 bases from V and 1 from J, leaving 6 bases between them. CDR3: CASSGSGANVLTF. As DNA, the CDR3 is TGTGCCAGCTCTGGGTCTGGGGCCAACGTCCTGACTTTC.

The rearrangement uses TRBV11-2 and TRBJ2-3; perhaps TRBD2 as D (5 bases). Germline CDR1 reads SGHAT; CDR2 reads FQNNGV. V was shortened by 1 base and J by 5 bases, with 13 bases between the two germline ends. The CDR3 covers 15 residues. In DNA, the CDR3 is TGTGCCAGCAGCTTAGCGCGGAGGACGGGAGATACGCAGTATTTT. Encoded protein: CASSLARRTGDTQYF. Supplemented by reference TRBV11-2 and TRBJ2-3, the full variable domain reads EAGVAQSPRYKIIEKRQSVAFWCNPISGHATLYWYQQILGQGPKLLIQFQNNGVVDDSQLPKDRFSAERLKGVDSTLKIQPAKLEDSAVYLCASSLARRTGDTQYFGPGTRLTVL.

The rearrangement uses TRBV20-1 and TRBJ2-7, with TRBD1 matching 8 bases. Unmatched junction bases numbered 11, after V lost 4 bases and J lost 6 bases. Germline V lookup: CDR1 DFQATT, CDR2 SNEGSKA (reference sequence). This CDR3 is 14 amino acids long. CDR3 amino acids: CSAINWTGTSEQYF. CDR3 nucleotides: TGCAGTGCTATAAATTGGACAGGGACTTCCGAGCAGTACTTC.

The CDR3: CSATGATDYGYTF. The CDR3 DNA is TGCAGTGCCACCGGGGCGACAGACTATGGCTACACCTTC. The chain couples TRBV20-1 to TRBJ1-2, with D tentatively TRBD1 (5 bases). The CDR3 extends over 13 amino acids. V was clipped by 6 bases and J by 3 bases, with 14 bases between them. Germline assignment: CDR1 DFQATT and CDR2 SNEGSKA (reference sequence).

The table lists this clonotype with a few counts. The CDR3 DNA follows: TGTGCCAGCAGGGGCGGGTGGGGCGCCTTTAATGGCTACACCTTC. This translates into CASRGGWGAFNGYTF. This chain uses TRBV7-9 with TRBJ1-2; maybe TRBD1 (5 bases). Trimming removed 6 bases from V and 6 bases from J, with 20 bases in between. Germline V gene lookup returns CDR1 SEHNR and CDR2 FQNEAQ (reference sequence). CDR3 length equals 15 residues. The entire variable domain, with the rest obtained from reference TRBV7-9 and TRBJ1-2, is as follows: DTGVSQNPRHKITKRGQNVTFRCDPISEHNRLYWYRQTLGQGPEFLTYFQNEAQLEKSRLLSDRFSAERPKGSFSTLEIQRTEQGDSAMYLCASRGGWGAFNGYTFGSGTRLTVV.

There are a few counts of this clonotype. The rearrangement joins TRBV4-3 to TRBJ2-2, with D perhaps TRBD2 (5 bases). V was shortened by 0 bases and J by 7 bases, with 24 bases between the two germline ends. The CDR3 runs 19 residues. From germline, CDR1 is LGHNA and CDR2 YSLEER. The CDR3 here is CASSQDQDPDFHQFGELFF. The CDR3 DNA reads TGCGCCAGCAGCCAAGATCAGGATCCGGACTTCCATCAGTTCGGGGAGCTGTTTTTT.

Concerning this clonotype itself: Sequence at one end of the junction differs from germline and may be a read error. Here the CDR3 reads CASRQRGGTGELFF. CDR3 sequence (DNA): TGCGCCAGCCGCCAAAGAGGGGGGACCGGGGAGCTGTTTTTT. The rearrangement uses TRBV4-3 and TRBJ2-2, with D possibly called TRBD1 or TRBD2 (6 bases each). CDR1 and CDR2 from the germline V gene are LGHNA and YSLEER. The CDR3 extends over 14 amino acids.

At least ten counts were recorded for this clonotype. V and J are TRBV7-2 and TRBJ2-3, with 8 bases that match TRBD2. V lost 3 bases and J lost 5; bases outside the gene matches: 7. The CDR3 contains 15 residues. Germline CDR1 SGHTA, CDR2 FQGNSA. In DNA, the CDR3 is TGTGCCAGCAGCTTTTCTGGACTAGCAGGAGATACGCAGTATTTT. Translation gives CASSFSGLAGDTQYF.

The chain is built from TRBV7-6 and TRBJ2-1, with 9 bases matching TRBD2. V lost 2 bases and J lost 6; bases outside the gene matches: 5. The CDR3 is made up of 15 amino acids. CDR1 is SGHVS, CDR2 FNYEAQ, per germline. CDR3 loop: CASSLPGLAVNEQFF. In nucleotides, the CDR3 is TGTGCCAGCAGCTTACCGGGACTAGCCGTCAATGAGCAGTTCTTC.

This clonotype was picked up a small number of times. The chain is built from TRBV7-8 and TRBJ2-7, with 7 bases matching TRBD1. Germline values: CDR1 SGHVS, CDR2 FQNEAQ. This CDR3 is 12 amino acids long. V shed 6 bases and J 4 bases; nucleotides not matched to a gene: 3. The CDR3 DNA sequence: TGTGCCAGCAGTGGACAGGCTTACGAGCAGTACTTC. Its translation: CASSGQAYEQYF.